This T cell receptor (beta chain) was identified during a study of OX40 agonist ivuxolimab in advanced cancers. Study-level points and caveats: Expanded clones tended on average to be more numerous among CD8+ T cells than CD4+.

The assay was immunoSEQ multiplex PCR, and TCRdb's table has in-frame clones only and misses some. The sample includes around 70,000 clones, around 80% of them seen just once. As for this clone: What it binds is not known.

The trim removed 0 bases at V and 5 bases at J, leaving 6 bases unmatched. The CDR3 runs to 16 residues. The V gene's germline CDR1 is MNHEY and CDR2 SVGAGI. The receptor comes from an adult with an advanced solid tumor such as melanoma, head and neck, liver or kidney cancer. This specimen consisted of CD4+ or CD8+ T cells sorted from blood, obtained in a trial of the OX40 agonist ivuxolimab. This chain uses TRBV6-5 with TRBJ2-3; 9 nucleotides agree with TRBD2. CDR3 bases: TGTGCCAGCAGTTACTCGTTAGCGGGAGTGGGAGATACGCAGTATTTT. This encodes CASSYSLAGVGDTQYF.